Listed here are 23 T cell receptor beta chains from one sample, sequenced in a study of response to subunit inactivated influenza vaccine (dated by TCRdb to the late 2010s). The library was obtained by RT-PCR. TCRdb names Illumina HiSeq 2500 as the instrument used. Clones were called with MiXCR by TCRdb after fastp trimmed the public reads at Q25, and only in-frame beta chains were retained. Duplicate CDR3 protein sequences are folded into a single record with the most common DNA and genes. The sample table lists 450,000 to 600,000 distinct CDR3 sequences, 16% of them with a count of one. Over 2.5% of the sample goes to the ten largest clones. Sequences were derived from CD4+ T cells sorted from PBMCs, sampled about 24 months after vaccination. The receptor set was obtained from a man aged 45 to 70 who received an inactivated influenza vaccine. Donor details come from another sample of the same person, matched by shared clones.

This clonotype was counted only a few times. V gene TRBV10-3 combines with J gene TRBJ1-1; 9 positions match TRBD1. Germline lookup yields CDR1 ENHRY and CDR2 SYGVKD. Germline trimming cut 8 bases from V and 4 bases from J; bases unmatched to any gene: 5. This CDR3 region has 13 residues. The CDR3 here is CAIGLDRGTEAFF. The CDR3 bases are TGTGCCATCGGACTGGACAGGGGCACTGAAGCTTTCTTT.

This clonotype has just a few counts. The V gene is TRBV7-2, the J gene TRBJ2-3; 8 bases match TRBD2. Germline lookup yields CDR1 SGHTA and CDR2 FQGNSA. This CDR3 has 14 amino acids. V lost 1 base, J lost 5 bases, and 2 bases stayed unmatched. The CDR3 coding sequence is TGTGCCAGCAGCTTAGTCAGCGGGGGAGATACGCAGTATTTT. Translated, it gives CASSLVSGGDTQYF.

This clonotype was picked up a small number of times. This chain uses TRBV28 with TRBJ1-3; D is uncertain. Germline CDR1 is MDHEN and CDR2 is SYDVKM. V was clipped by 3 bases and J by 2 bases, with 14 bases between them. CDR3 size: 16 residues. The CDR3, as DNA: TGTGCCAGCAGTTTCCTCAAGGGAGGGACTGGAAACACCATATATTTT. It codes for CASSFLKGGTGNTIYF.

The rearrangement uses TRBV4-3 and TRBJ2-4; a weak D match, TRBD2 (6 bases). Trimming shortened V by 0 bases and J by 1 base, and 16 bases separated the two germline ends. There are 18 residues in the CDR3. Germline CDR1 LGHNA, CDR2 YSLEER. Here the CDR3 DNA reads TGCGCCAGCAGCCAAGATTTTGGGGGGTCGTCGGCCAAAAACATTCAGTACTTC. Amino acids: CASSQDFGGSSAKNIQYF.

A few counts support this clonotype. The chain has TRBV10-3 and TRBJ2-7; no firm D call. The V end lost 3 bases, the J end lost 0 bases, and 12 bases lay between the germline ends. Germline V lookup: CDR1 ENHRY, CDR2 SYGVKD. The CDR3 spans 15 residues. The CDR3 bases are TGTGCCATCAGTGATGGGGTCAGAGCCTCCTACGAGCAGTACTTC. It translates to CAISDGVRASYEQYF.

This clonotype has more than one count but fewer than ten. The chain employs TRBV11-1 and TRBJ2-1; the match to TRBD2 covers 8 bases. Germline V lookup: CDR1 SGHAT, CDR2 FQDESV (reference sequence). This CDR3 is 19 amino acids long. J gave up 0 bases and V 0 bases, and 10 bases lay outside the gene matches. The CDR3 DNA sequence: TGTGCCAGCAGCTTAGCTAAGAGGAATAGCGGGGTCTCCTACAATGAGCAGTTCTTC. Translated, it gives CASSLAKRNSGVSYNEQFF.

This clonotype turned up a few times. This chain's CDR3 is CASSLSHSSYEQYF. CDR3 sequence (DNA): TGTGCCAGCAGCTTATCCCACAGCTCCTACGAGCAGTACTTC. V gene TRBV7-2 combines with J gene TRBJ2-7, with unresolved D. The germline V and J ends were trimmed by 2 bases and 0 bases, with 8 bases remaining between them. This CDR3 is 14 amino acids long. Germline CDR1 reads SGHTA; CDR2 reads FQGNSA.

This clonotype was found a few times. The V and J genes are TRBV12-3 or TRBV12-4 and TRBJ2-1; 7 nucleotides match TRBD2. The CDR3 has 15 residues. Unmatched junction bases numbered 6, after V lost 3 bases and J lost 4 bases. Here the CDR3 DNA reads TGTGCCAGCAGTTTCTCTAGCGGCCCATACAATGAGCAGTTCTTC. This gives the protein CASSFSSGPYNEQFF.

The chain joins TRBV20-1 to TRBJ1-4, with 7 bases identical to TRBD1. The J segment lost 7 bases and the V segment lost 0 bases, leaving 8 bases of the junction unmatched. This CDR3 spans 15 amino acids. Germline loops: CDR1 DFQATT, CDR2 SNEGSKA (reference sequence). In DNA, the CDR3 is TGCAGTGCTAGAGATGCTAGGGGGCCTGGTGAAAAACTGTTTTTT. It is translated as CSARDARGPGEKLFF.

This clonotype was detected many times. The rearrangement joins TRBV7-8 to TRBJ2-3; 8 bases align to TRBD2. CDR1 is SGHVS and CDR2 is FQNEAQ in the germline V gene. V shed 5 bases and J 2 bases; nucleotides not matched to a gene: 12. This CDR3 is built from 17 residues. CDR3 nucleotides: TGTGCCAGCAGCCCGACACGGGCTAGCGGGTACACAGATACGCAGTATTTT. Amino acids: CASSPTRASGYTDTQYF.

The table lists this clonotype with many counts. Its ends do not fully match the called genes, so a read error is possible. The chain recombines TRBV5-1 with TRBJ2-7, with 10 bases that match TRBD1. CDR1 is SGHRS, CDR2 YFSETQ, per germline. This CDR3 has 17 amino acids. In nucleotides, the CDR3 is TGCGCCAGCAGGTTGGCACCGGGACAGGGGTTTGCCTACGAGCAGTACTTC. It translates to CASRLAPGQGFAYEQYF.

This clonotype was found a few times. The chain uses TRBV10-2 and TRBJ2-7, with D uncertain. The CDR3 sequence is 13 residues long. Germline V gene data show CDR1 as WSHSY and CDR2 as SAAADI. V dropped 7 bases and J dropped 2 bases, with 12 bases sitting between them. CDR3 protein: CASKGRAAYEQYF. The CDR3 DNA reads TGCGCCAGCAAGGGTAGGGCAGCCTACGAGCAGTACTTC.

This rearrangement joins TRBV20-1 to TRBJ1-5; D is unresolved. The CDR3 length is 12 residues. Trimming cost V 0 bases and J 3 bases, with 3 bases left between them. Germline CDR1 reads DFQATT; CDR2 reads SNEGSKA (reference sequence). CDR3 amino acids: CSAREANQPQHF. The CDR3 DNA is TGCAGTGCTAGAGAGGCCAATCAGCCCCAGCATTTT.

J is TRBJ1-4 and V is TRBV20-1; D might be TRBD1 (6 bases). The CDR3 covers 12 residues. Trimming shortened V by 4 bases and J by 7 bases, and 10 bases separated the two germline ends. In germline, CDR1 is DFQATT, CDR2 SNEGSKA (reference sequence). In DNA, the CDR3 is TGCAGTGCTAAACAGGGAGGTGAAAAACTGTTTTTT. Residues: CSAKQGGEKLFF.

The V call is TRBV20-1, the J call TRBJ1-6; D is unresolved. Germline-derived CDR1 and CDR2 are DFQATT and SNEGSKA (reference sequence). This CDR3 spans 15 amino acids. V was cut by 0 bases and J by 5 bases, with 11 bases left in between. The CDR3 sequence is CSARDGGPNNSPLHF. CDR3 in DNA: TGCAGTGCTAGAGATGGAGGACCTAATAATTCACCCCTCCACTTT.

V gene TRBV6-2 or TRBV6-3 combines with J gene TRBJ1-6, with 7 nucleotides matching TRBD1. After removal of 4 bases from V and 8 bases from J, the junction contained 5 bases not matched to a gene. CDR1 is MNHEY and CDR2 is SVGEGT in the germline V gene. The length of the CDR3 is 14 residues. CDR3 sequence reads: CASSSGTEYSPLHF. CDR3 bases: TGTGCCAGCAGTTCCGGGACAGAATATTCACCCCTCCACTTT.

This clonotype was counted a few times. The V call is TRBV12-3 or TRBV12-4, the J call TRBJ2-5; possible D gene TRBD2, 6 bases. V was cut by 3 bases and J by 4 bases, with 18 bases left in between. This CDR3 comprises 16 residues. The CDR3 region is CASSLTSGARGETQYF. For the CDR3, the DNA is TGTGCCAGCAGTTTGACGTCCGGGGCGCGGGGAGAGACCCAGTACTTC.

The genes are TRBV12-3 or TRBV12-4 and TRBJ2-7; 10 bases line up with TRBD2. The V and J ends lost 2 bases and 5 bases, in that order; junction bases with no gene match: 9. This CDR3 is built from 16 residues. This chain's CDR3 is CASSLMGLAGVNEQYF. DNA for the CDR3: TGTGCCAGCAGTTTAATGGGTCTAGCGGGGGTTAACGAGCAGTACTTC.

The chain carries TRBV27 and TRBJ2-5; TRBD2 agrees at 7 bases. From germline, CDR1 is MNHEY and CDR2 SMNVEV (reference sequence). The trim removed 5 bases at V and 4 bases at J, leaving 4 bases unmatched. This CDR3 is built from 13 residues. The CDR3 DNA is TGTGCCAGCAGTAGGGAGGGGATAGAGACCCAGTACTTC. It yields the protein CASSREGIETQYF.

This clonotype showed up many times. The junction differs from germline at one of its ends, possibly a read error. The chain carries TRBV6-1 and TRBJ2-3; tentative D call: TRBD2 (7 bases). This CDR3 has 14 amino acids. The germline gives CDR1 MNHNS, CDR2 SASEGT. The DNA of the CDR3 is TGTGCCACCAGTGATTGGGGGGGCAGCAATACGCAGTATTTT. It is translated as CATSDWGGSNTQYF.

The chain is built from TRBV11-2 and TRBJ2-3; D uncertain. V gave up 5 bases and J gave up 2 bases, with 11 bases separating them. Germline loops: CDR1 SGHAT, CDR2 FQNNGV. The CDR3 covers 14 residues. The CDR3: CASSIHRTTDTQYF. The DNA of the CDR3 is TGTGCCAGCAGCATACATCGGACCACAGATACGCAGTATTTT.

V usage is TRBV9 and J usage is TRBJ2-5; D remains ambiguous. Per germline, CDR1 SGDLS and CDR2 YYNGEE. The ends were cut back, 0 bases at V and 1 base at J, with 7 bases in the middle. CDR3 size: 14 residues. CDR3 loop: CASSVGPIQETQYF. CDR3 DNA: TGTGCCAGCAGCGTAGGACCAATCCAAGAGACCCAGTACTTC.

Only a few counts were recorded for this clonotype. The chain joins TRBV5-1 to TRBJ2-1; D may be TRBD1 (6 bases). Looked up from germline, CDR1 is SGHRS and CDR2 is YFSETQ. The CDR3 spans 16 residues. Trimming took off 3 bases at V and 4 bases at J, with 17 bases between the two ends. In DNA, the CDR3 is TGCGCCAGCAGCTCTGAAACTGACAGGCCTTACAATGAGCAGTTCTTC. As protein: CASSSETDRPYNEQFF. Variable domain in full (rest from reference TRBV5-1 and TRBJ2-1): KAGVTQTPRYLIKTRGQQVTLSCSPISGHRSVSWYQQTPGQGLQFLFEYFSETQRNKGNFPGRFSGRQFSNSRSEMNVSTLELGDSALYLCASSSETDRPYNEQFFGPGTRLTVL.